Presented here are 24 T cell receptor beta chains from one specimen sequenced in a study of T-cell reconstitution after alpha-beta-depleted transplantation in children. During its preparation, the TCRbeta library received unique molecular identifiers. MiXCR, run by TCRdb on the PCR reads, gives a single entry per CDR3 protein. The sample has around 380,000 distinct CDR3 sequences; 9.5% to 13% are singletons. Specimen: PBMCs from the stem cell graft donor, collected from the stem cell graft. Receptors were obtained from a human donor who donated a stem cell graft to a child with acute myeloid leukemia.

The chain links TRBV29-1 to TRBJ2-4, with D perhaps TRBD1 or TRBD2 (7 bases each). The CDR3 spans 13 residues. V was trimmed by 4 bases and J by 5 bases, leaving 12 bases between them. The V gene's germline CDR1 is SQVTM and CDR2 ANQGSEA. Here the CDR3 reads CSVVSGGENIQYF. The CDR3 coding sequence is TGCAGCGTTGTATCAGGGGGGGAAAACATTCAGTACTTC.

The chain has TRBV5-1 and TRBJ2-4, with D uncertain. Germline CDR1 SGHRS, CDR2 YFSETQ. The CDR3 runs 17 residues. V was clipped by 4 bases and J by 0 bases, with 17 bases between them. This chain's CDR3 is CASSQGRTTLAKNIQYF. The CDR3 DNA reads TGCGCCAGCAGCCAAGGACGAACCACTCTAGCCAAAAACATTCAGTACTTC.

This clonotype has only a few counts. V and J are TRBV10-3 and TRBJ2-1; D ambiguous. V gave up 1 base and J gave up 0 bases, with 7 bases separating them. The germline V gene has CDR1 ENHRY and CDR2 SYGVKD. The CDR3 is 15 amino acids. CDR3 protein: CAISEYSSSYNEQFF. Here the CDR3 DNA reads TGTGCCATCAGTGAGTATAGCAGCTCCTACAATGAGCAGTTCTTC.

This clonotype occurred many times. This chain links TRBV6-2 or TRBV6-3 with TRBJ2-7; D call uncertain. Trimming stripped 4 bases from V and 4 bases from J, with 5 bases between. The CDR3 is made up of 11 amino acids. Germline values: CDR1 MNHEY, CDR2 SVGEGT. The CDR3 sequence: CASSSVYEQYF. The CDR3 DNA is TGTGCCAGCAGTTCAGTTTACGAGCAGTACTTC.

This clonotype occurred many times. This sequence joins TRBV5-1 and TRBJ2-3; D is ambiguous. Germline V gene lookup returns CDR1 SGHRS and CDR2 YFSETQ. The CDR3 has 14 residues. V lost 4 bases to trimming and J lost 4 bases, with 13 bases between them. The DNA for the CDR3 is TGCGCCAGCAGCACAGCCAGTTTTCCAGATACGCAGTATTTT. Its translation is CASSTASFPDTQYF.

This clonotype was counted at least ten times. The V gene is TRBV7-9, the J gene TRBJ2-7; no reliable D call. The ends were cut back, 5 bases at V and 3 bases at J, with 11 bases in the middle. This CDR3 is 13 amino acids long. Germline CDR1 SEHNR, CDR2 FQNEAQ (reference sequence). CDR3 amino acids: CASSNSNNYEQYV. The CDR3 region has the DNA TGTGCCAGCAGCAACTCTAACAACTACGAGCAGTACGTC.

This clonotype was seen more than once but under ten times. The CDR3 bases are TGTGCCAGCAGCCGAGGGACGGCTAATCAGCCCCAGCATTTT. Its protein product is CASSRGTANQPQHF. The chain recombines TRBV7-9 with TRBJ1-5; TRBD1 is a possible D gene (5 bases). Trimming left V 5 bases short and J 4 bases short, with 12 bases between. From germline, CDR1 is SEHNR and CDR2 FQNEAQ (reference sequence). The CDR3 runs to 14 residues.

This clonotype was counted only a few times. One end of the junction is discordant with germline, which a read error may explain. The V and J genes are TRBV7-2 and TRBJ2-4; 8 nucleotides line up with TRBD2. Germline assignment: CDR1 SGHTA and CDR2 FQGNSA. This CDR3 contains 14 residues. This CDR3 is CASSSTGGPVVLNF. In nucleotides, the CDR3 is TGTGCCAGCAGCTCAACGGGGGGGCCTGTGGTTCTGAACTTC.

This clonotype was seen more than once but under ten times. The chain employs TRBV28 and TRBJ2-2, with D maybe TRBD2 (5 bases). Germline loops: CDR1 MDHEN, CDR2 SYDVKM. Between the trimmed V and J ends, which lost 7 bases and 1 base, there was a span of 10 bases. The CDR3 is 14 amino acids. CDR3 sequence (DNA): TGTGCCAGCAATGACGGGGAGAACACCGGGGAGCTGTTTTTT. It codes for CASNDGENTGELFF.

The V gene is TRBV11-2, the J gene TRBJ2-1, with 10 bases that match TRBD2. The CDR3 loop spans 17 amino acids. Germline-derived CDR1 and CDR2 are SGHAT and FQNNGV. Trimming took 3 bases from V and 7 from J; bases not matched to a gene: 12. The CDR3 bases are TGTGCCAGCAGCTTTTGGCTAGCGGGGGCTCGAGGGAATGAGCAGTTCTTC. It translates to CASSFWLAGARGNEQFF.

In its sample, this clonotype was seen many times. The gene calls are TRBV20-1 and TRBJ2-2; TRBD2 agrees at 7 bases. Germline trimming cut 5 bases from V and 6 bases from J; bases unmatched to any gene: 12. Looked up from germline, CDR1 is DFQATT and CDR2 is SNEGSKA (reference sequence). The CDR3 loop spans 15 amino acids. The CDR3 region is CSAGRAGESAGELFF. CDR3 bases: TGCAGTGCTGGCAGGGCGGGGGAGTCGGCCGGGGAGCTGTTTTTT.

This chain joins TRBV12-3 or TRBV12-4 and TRBJ2-7; 9 bases are a match to TRBD2. CDR3 length: 13 amino acids. The V gene end was trimmed by 5 bases and the J gene end by 7 bases; junction bases not matched to a gene: 6. The CDR3, as DNA: TGTGCCAGCAGTCGTAGCGGGGGCAGTGAGCAGTACGTC. It encodes CASSRSGGSEQYV.

This clonotype appeared many times. This chain joins TRBV12-3 or TRBV12-4 and TRBJ2-2, with 7 bases lining up with TRBD2. V was clipped by 5 bases and J by 3 bases; unmatched bases: 6. The CDR3 runs 15 residues. As DNA, the CDR3 is TGTGCCAGCAGTCTCCCGGGACTATACACCGGGGAGCTGTTTTTT. Translated: CASSLPGLYTGELFF.

This clonotype was picked up a small number of times. The rearrangement uses TRBV5-6 and TRBJ2-1; 8 bases match TRBD1. From germline, CDR1 is SGHDT and CDR2 YYEEEE. There are 14 residues in the CDR3. J lost 9 bases, V lost 4 bases, and 9 bases had no gene match. The CDR3 DNA follows: TGTGCCAGCAGCAGGGACAGGCCCATCGGTGAGCAGTTCTTC. Translating it yields CASSRDRPIGEQFF.

Details on this clonotype: The junction does not match germline at one end; this may be a read error. V usage is TRBV12-3 or TRBV12-4 and J usage is TRBJ1-5, with no clear D. CDR3 length equals 14 residues. The DNA for the CDR3 is TGTGCCAGCAGTTTAGCCGCAGGCAACCAGCCCCAGCATTTT. Translated, it gives CASSLAAGNQPQHF.

The chain employs TRBV6-5 and TRBJ1-5; maybe TRBD1 (5 bases). The germline V gene encodes CDR1 MNHEY and CDR2 SVGAGI. Trimming took 2 bases from V and 6 from J, leaving 8 bases between them. The CDR3 is 13 amino acids. CDR3 sequence: CASSYGASQPQHF. CDR3 bases: TGTGCCAGCAGTTACGGGGCGAGTCAGCCCCAGCATTTT.

The rearrangement links TRBV4-2 to TRBJ2-3; D may be TRBD2 (6 bases). Trimming left V 3 bases short and J 2 bases short, with 18 bases between. The CDR3 runs to 17 residues. The germline V gene encodes CDR1 LGHNA and CDR2 YNFKEQ. The CDR3 nucleotides read TGTGCCAGCAGCCAGGGCCTTTGGGGGGAGGTCACAGATACGCAGTATTTT. Residues: CASSQGLWGEVTDTQYF.

The table lists this clonotype with a few counts. V usage is TRBV20-1 and J usage is TRBJ1-2; unclear D gene. This CDR3 is built from 16 residues. V was trimmed by 2 bases and J by 5 bases, leaving 21 bases between them. In germline, CDR1 is DFQATT, CDR2 SNEGSKA (reference sequence). The CDR3, as DNA: TGCAGTGCTAGACTCCCTGACGGAGAAAAGACGTATGGCTACACCTTC. This encodes CSARLPDGEKTYGYTF.

The chain joins TRBV29-1 to TRBJ2-2; D is uncertain. With 5 bases removed from V and 0 bases from J, the gap between germline ends came to 7 bases. Germline CDR1 reads SQVTM; CDR2 reads ANQGSEA. This CDR3 has 13 amino acids. In DNA form, the CDR3 reads TGCAGCGTTTCTCAACCGAACACCGGGGAGCTGTTTTTT. This sequence encodes CSVSQPNTGELFF.

The J gene is TRBJ2-3, the V gene TRBV6-1; TRBD2 matches at 9 bases. This CDR3 is built from 14 residues. Losses at the gene ends were 8 bases for V and 4 bases for J; bases not matched to a gene: 7. Germline CDR1 is MNHNS and CDR2 is SASEGT. CDR3 loop: CASALRGGSDTQYF. CDR3 in DNA: TGTGCCAGCGCCTTGCGGGGGGGCTCAGATACGCAGTATTTT.

The sample holds a few counts of this clonotype. The chain combines TRBV5-1 with TRBJ2-3; 10 nucleotides line up with TRBD1. CDR3 length equals 15 residues. Looked up from germline, CDR1 is SGHRS and CDR2 is YFSETQ. V lost 4 bases and J lost 3; bases outside the gene matches: 5. The CDR3 is CASSGGDRGTDTQYF. The CDR3 DNA sequence: TGCGCCAGCAGCGGGGGGGACAGGGGAACAGATACGCAGTATTTT.

Points on this clonotype: The junction departs from germline at one end; a sequencing error may be responsible. The CDR3 DNA follows: TGTGCCAGCAGTTACGGCTCAGGGACAGCGCTTAACTATGGCGACACCTTC. This codes for CASSYGSGTALNYGDTF. The rearrangement uses TRBV6-2 or TRBV6-3 and TRBJ1-2; 7 bases are shared with TRBD1. CDR1 is MNHEY and CDR2 is SVGEGT in the germline V gene. The CDR3 has 17 amino acids.

The V call is TRBV9, the J call TRBJ1-1, with D hard to call. This CDR3 spans 14 amino acids. CDR1 is SGDLS, CDR2 YYNGEE, per germline. V was shortened by 0 bases and J by 0 bases, with 6 bases between the two germline ends. CDR3 DNA: TGTGCCAGCAGCGTAGAGGGCCTGAACACTGAAGCTTTCTTT. This sequence encodes CASSVEGLNTEAFF.

V usage is TRBV12-3 or TRBV12-4 and J usage is TRBJ1-1; D gene ambiguous. V lost 5 bases, J lost 6 bases, and 10 bases lay in between. The CDR3 totals 12 residues. The CDR3 sequence: CASSRGLAEAFF. The DNA of the CDR3 is TGTGCCAGCAGTCGGGGTCTCGCTGAAGCTTTCTTT.